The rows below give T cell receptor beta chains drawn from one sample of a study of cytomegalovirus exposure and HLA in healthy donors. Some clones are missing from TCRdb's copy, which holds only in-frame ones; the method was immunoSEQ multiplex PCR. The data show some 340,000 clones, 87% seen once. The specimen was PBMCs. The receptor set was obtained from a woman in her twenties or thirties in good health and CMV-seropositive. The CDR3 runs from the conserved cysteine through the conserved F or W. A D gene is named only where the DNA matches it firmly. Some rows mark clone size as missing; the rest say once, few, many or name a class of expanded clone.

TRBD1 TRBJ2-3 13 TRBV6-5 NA TGTGCCAGCAGTAGGGGGCCTGGAGATACGCAGTATTTT CASSRGPGDTQYF
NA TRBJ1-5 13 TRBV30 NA TGTGCCTGGAGTGAGGGGGGCGTGCAGCCCCAGCATTTT CAWSEGGVQPQHF
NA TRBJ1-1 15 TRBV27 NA TGTGCCAGCAGTATTGCCGCAGCGTCGCACACTGAAGCTTTCTTT CASSIAAASHTEAFF
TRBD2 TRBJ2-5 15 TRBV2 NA TGTGCCAGCAGTCGTGGACTAGCGTTGCAAGAGACCCAGTACTTC CASSRGLALQETQYF
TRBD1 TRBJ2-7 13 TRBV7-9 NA TGTGCCAGCAGCCCACCACAGGGGTACGAGCAGTACTTC CASSPPQGYEQYF
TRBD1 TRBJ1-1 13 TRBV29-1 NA TGCAGCGTTGTGGGACAGGGAGGCACTGAAGCTTTCTTT CSVVGQGGTEAFF
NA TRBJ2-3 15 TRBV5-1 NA TGCGCCAGCAGCTTGGGTGCGCATAGCACAGATACGCAGTATTTT CASSLGAHSTDTQYF
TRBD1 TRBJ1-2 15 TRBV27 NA TGTGCCAGCAGCTTGGGGACAGGGGGCGGCTATGGCTACACCTTC CASSLGTGGGYGYTF
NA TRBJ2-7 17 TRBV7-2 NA TGTGCCAGCAGCTTATCGCTAGACTTAGCCAAAGACTACGAGCAGTACTTC CASSLSLDLAKDYEQYF
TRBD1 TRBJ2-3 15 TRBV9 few TGTGCCAGCAGCGGGGACAGCGCCCCCACAGATACGCAGTATTTT CASSGDSAPTDTQYF
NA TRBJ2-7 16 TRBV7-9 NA TGTGCCAGCAGCTCCATACGACTAGTCGAGTCCTACGAGCAGTACTTC CASSSIRLVESYEQYF
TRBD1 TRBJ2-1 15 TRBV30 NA TGTGCCTGGAGGCAGGGGGCAAACTCCTACAATGAGCAGTTCTTC CAWRQGANSYNEQFF
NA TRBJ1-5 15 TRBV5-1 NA TGCGCCAGCAGCAGAGAAACAGGGTTTAATCAGCCCCAGCATTTT CASSRETGFNQPQHF
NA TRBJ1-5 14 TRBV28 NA TGTGCCAGCAGAATCCCGGGCAGCAATCAGCCCCAGCATTTT CASRIPGSNQPQHF
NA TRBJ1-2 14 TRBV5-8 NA TGTGCCAGCAGCTTGGGACAGAGAACCTATGGCTACACCTTC CASSLGQRTYGYTF
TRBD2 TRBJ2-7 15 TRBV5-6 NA TGTGCCAGCAGCTTAGCGGGAGGGCCGCTCAACGAGCAGTACTTC CASSLAGGPLNEQYF
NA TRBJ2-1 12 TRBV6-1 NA TGTGCCAGCAGTGGCCATATGGATGAGCAGTTCTTC CASSGHMDEQFF
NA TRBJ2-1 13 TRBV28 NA TGTGCCAGCAGTTTGAGCCTAAATAATGAGCAGTTCTTC CASSLSLNNEQFF
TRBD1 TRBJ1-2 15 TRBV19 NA TGTGCCAGTACCTCCCTGGGGACAGGGGGTAATGGCTACACCTTC CASTSLGTGGNGYTF
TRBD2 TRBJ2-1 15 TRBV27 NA TGTGCCAGCAGTTCCCCGGGACTAGCGGCGGATGAGCAGTTCTTC CASSSPGLAADEQFF
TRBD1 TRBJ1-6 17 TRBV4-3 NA TGCGCCAGCAGCCCCGAAGGCGGACAAGGGGGCAATTCACCCCTCCACTTT CASSPEGGQGGNSPLHF
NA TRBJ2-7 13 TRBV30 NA TGTGCCTGGAGGAAGCTCCAGGATTACGAGCAGTACTTC CAWRKLQDYEQYF
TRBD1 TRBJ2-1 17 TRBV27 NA TGTGCCAGCAGCCCACACTACAGGGGGCGGACACCCAATGAGCAGTTCTTC CASSPHYRGRTPNEQFF
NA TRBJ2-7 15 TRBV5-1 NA TGCGCCAGCAGCTTGGTGGGTGGACCGGGCAAATTTTTGCACTTC CASSLVGGPGKFLHF
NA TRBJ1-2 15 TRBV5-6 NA TGTGCCAGCGTCTCTGGGGCGGGTACCAACTATGGCTACACCTTC CASVSGAGTNYGYTF
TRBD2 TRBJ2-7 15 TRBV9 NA TGTGCCAGCAGCCCTCGACTAGCGGGAGTCCCTGAGCAGTACTTC CASSPRLAGVPEQYF
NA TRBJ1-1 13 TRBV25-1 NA TGTGCCAGCAGTGAAAAGTCTCTCACTGAAGCTTTCTTT CASSEKSLTEAFF
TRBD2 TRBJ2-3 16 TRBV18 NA TGTGCCAGCTCACCACCTCAGCGGGAGAACGCAGATACGCAGTATTTT CASSPPQRENADTQYF